Below, one T cell receptor beta chain is given with its context. What it binds is not known. The study ran its PCR with 60 Vbeta and 13 Jbeta primers. Clones were sequenced by immunoSEQ multiplex PCR, and TCRdb holds only the in-frame ones, with some missing. The profile covers about 130,000 clones, with 60% to 80% appearing a single time and over 2% taken by the ten largest. The data are from a study of cytomegalovirus exposure and HLA in healthy donors. Whole-study findings and limits: Donors were assumed by presence/absence analyses to have roughly uniform sequencing depth. Later on, an analysis tied under 20,000 TCR beta sequences to HLA alleles at 0.05 false discovery rate. In an earlier analysis, productive rearrangement rates for most beta V segments clustered near 87% or 30%.

The CDR3 totals 14 residues. The V and J ends lost 4 bases and 0 bases respectively, with 8 bases between them. Per the germline V gene, CDR1 is MGHRA and CDR2 is YSYEKL. The origin of this receptor is a man aged 25 to 40 in good health and CMV-seronegative. Sample: PBMCs. The chain uses TRBV4-1 and TRBJ2-3; tentatively, D is TRBD1 (5 bases). The CDR3 DNA reads TGCGCCAGCAGCCCTGACAGTAGCACAGATACGCAGTATTTT. Translating it yields CASSPDSSTDTQYF.